This TCR beta chain appears in the sequencing data of a study of cytomegalovirus exposure and HLA in healthy donors (dated by TCRdb to 2016 to 2017). Background on the whole study: An earlier analysis of several hundred of the donors reported 276 Gb of sequence data and 95 million to 130 million unique TCR beta sequences obtained from about 179 million T cells. High-throughput TCR immunosequencing, statistical association of individual TCRs with disease status, and machine learning were combined to predict cytomegalovirus infection status. Roughly 5 DR-DQ haplotypes were handled as single units for association and clustering, since linkage in the cohort was strong. The study aimed to test whether signatures of past pathogen exposure could be identified by cataloging public T cell receptors. Among 300 to 500 genotyped donors of the cohort, an average of around 250,000 unique TCR beta nucleotide sequences was sequenced per donor, of which about 19% were non-productive. An early release that covered approximately 600 HLA-typed donors contained around 330 gigabases of sequencing data and some 87 million unique TCR sequences. Rather than using new phenotypic data, the later analysis identified candidate immune exposures from TCR beta sequences and from how often those sequences occurred across donors. All discovery cohort repertoires had been generated using a single sequencing platform. The study profiled the T cell repertoires of more than 500 subjects by immunosequencing and related them to cytomegalovirus serostatus. To study patterns of TCR occurrence, a later analysis re-analyzed previously published TCR beta repertoires from 600 to 750 donors and added high-resolution HLA genotyping. An earlier analysis of approximately 630 of the donors applied high-throughput TCR beta sequencing to assess whether each TCR beta V gene segment acted as functional or pseudogenic. In addition to the first cohort of several hundred subjects, a separate validation cohort of 100 to 150 different subjects was used. Donor age, sex, ethnicity and CMV serostatus were collected together with the repertoire data. Both class I and class II loci were covered by HLA typing, at four-digit resolution. Genome-wide SNP genotypes for about 65% of the 666 donors were used in a later genetic analysis, which treated that subset as a discovery cohort. Of the roughly 400 genotyped donors, less than 85% were placed in the genetic ancestry cluster associated with self-reported Caucasian donors. Typing coverage differed by locus: A, B, C, DRB1 and DQB1 were typed in roughly 629-630 donors, DQA1 in 500 to 550, DPA1 in around 610, and DPB1 in approximately 450. Overall study results and their limits: The authors suggested that the approach could potentially be extended to other disease states and immunological phenotypes. About 17 rarely observed V segments, including chromosome 9 orphons, were excluded from the earlier analysis of several hundred of the donors because counts were too low. In a later analysis, HLA-associated TCR beta chains showed more clonal expansion and lower generation probabilities than non-associated chains that were equally common. Most TCR sequences were seen in very few donors, while some public TCRs were found in many individuals. In a later analysis, several top co-occurrence clusters were reported to appear linked to parvovirus B19, influenza, CMV and Epstein-Barr virus. A later genetic analysis associated a missense DCLRE1C variant with V-gene and J-gene trimming of TCR beta chains, and an independent cohort replicated the association. When HLA alleles, especially DR and DQ, strongly co-occurred, TCR associations were difficult to assign to individual alleles. Roughly uniform sequencing depth across donors was assumed in presence/absence analyses, although this assumption may not hold. The study gave a list of about 160 TCR beta chains associated with cytomegalovirus. According to a later genetic analysis, donors in an Asian-associated ancestry cluster had fewer N-insertions in productive TCRs than the roughly 670-donor mean. In both the original and validation cohorts, the classifier was reported to diagnose cytomegalovirus status with high specificity and sensitivity. A later analysis found that TCR association rates varied across HLA loci, with DRB1 alleles showing the most associated TCRs and HLA-C alleles the fewest. HLA typing was unavailable for some donors at each locus, so association tests used only the typed subset. Immune exposure information for the cohort was limited to CMV serostatus. Specific HLA alleles were associated with 16,951 TCR beta sequences at a false discovery rate of 0.05 in a later analysis. Correlated functional status among segregating V segments might be attributable to linkage disequilibrium, but an unknown experimental factor could not be ruled out. In vitro tests confirmed that a few of the cytomegalovirus-associated TCR beta chains recognize cytomegalovirus antigens. A further reported finding was that TCR beta sequences accurately predicted the HLA-A and HLA-B alleles for most subjects in the first cohort. A later analysis found that most CMV-associated TCR beta chains appeared HLA-restricted, with HLA associations seemingly driven largely by CMV exposure. In an earlier analysis of around 600 of the donors, most TCR beta V segments appeared in productive rearrangements about 87% or about 30% of the time, broadly matching IMGT annotations. In this cohort, only TCR beta chains were sequenced, and detectable features were limited by the absence of alpha or paired-chain data. The sequencing pipeline was judged likely to have produced a cluster of highly shared sequence variants as a technical artifact. The 87-base-pair reads could not distinguish some IMGT-functional V segments, including TRBV6-2 and TRBV6-3, so those segments were excluded.

Notes on this clone: It has no known antigen specificity. Within one base of it there is no much larger clone, and no base qualities were kept. This CDR3 is also generated by other DNA sequences in the sample.

The cohort consisted of 670 or so healthy bone marrow donors. All cohort members were sampled while nominally healthy, although unrecorded immune exposures were likely present. The donor tested CMV seronegative and was one of the 352 seronegative cohort members. Each donor provided a peripheral blood sample, and peripheral blood mononuclear cells were used for TCR beta sequencing. Genomic DNA was extracted from the blood cell samples with the Qiagen DNeasy Blood Extraction Kit. Receptor libraries were prepared by the immunoSEQ multiplex PCR assay. For the multiplex PCR, a mixture combining 60 forward primers for TCR Vbeta segments and 13 reverse primers for TCR Jbeta segments was used. The CDR3 region of rearranged TCR beta genes was amplified from genomic DNA with a multiplex PCR assay. The Illumina HiSeq System was used to sequence the amplified TCR beta libraries as 87-base-pair reads. The authors' pipeline ran thus. A later analysis counted about 76 million unique TCR beta chains across the 690 or so repertoires, and about 10 million of these chains were shared by at least two donors. Raw reads were error-corrected and collapsed into unique sequences with a nearest-neighbor algorithm that merged closely related sequences to remove PCR and sequencing errors. To assign V, D and J gene segments, CDR3 sequences were aligned to IMGT reference sequences. For a sequence to be retained, a match of at least six nucleotides to both a V gene segment and a J gene segment was required. Rearrangements were called productive when the CDR3 lacked stop codons and stayed in frame with V and J; all others were non-productive. CDR3 was defined according to IMGT convention as the region running from the second conserved V-encoded cysteine to the conserved J-encoded phenylalanine. Sequences without an unambiguous match to a single V gene segment were excluded from the earlier analysis of about 640 of the donors. An earlier analysis of a few hundred of the donors classified V segments as functional when productive rearrangements were above 56.7% and as segregating when the standard deviation between donors was above 5%. A statistical classification framework was developed to diagnose cytomegalovirus status using the catalog of TCR beta chain sequences. V and J gene assignment, in a later analysis, came from comparing TCR nucleotide sequences with IMGT/GENE-DB human TR gene sequences. Using the TCRdist pipeline, a later analysis assigned CDR3 sequences along with most-parsimonious VDJ recombination scenarios. A later analysis defined each TCR beta chain by its CDR3 amino acid sequence plus V-gene family, and excluded reads lacking a unique V-gene family. A later analysis removed 500 to 650 highly shared, low-generation-probability nucleotide sequences to deal with suspected cross-contamination and a sequencing artifact. In a later analysis, a clonal expansion index for each public chain was calculated from normalized within-repertoire ranks of inferred template counts. In a later analysis, generation probabilities were computed with a VDJ recombination model fitted to out-of-frame rearrangements, and the resulting probabilities were checked against IGoR. A later analysis scored TCR-TCR, TCR-HLA and TCR-CMV co-occurrence with hypergeometric tests, applying a repertoire-size bias correction to TCR pairs. In a later analysis, false discovery rates were estimated by permuting HLA or CMV assignments 20 times. In a later analysis, co-occurring TCRs were grouped with DBSCAN, and TCRdist sequence similarity was added when clustering was performed within HLA-allele-positive subsets. Repertoires with fewer than 30,000 or more than 120,000 public chains, plus five repertoires with anomalous nucleotide sharing, were excluded from co-occurrence clustering. Here the immuneACCESS table is served through TCRdb, limited to in-frame sequences with V and J called. Missing clones are a known gap in these copies; in checked studies unresolved V genes cover under half, and the rest lacks a known reason. That table gives V, J and clone size, and the DNA gave D and trimming. The sample has 65,000 to 85,000 clones on record, about nine tenths of them singletons. The ten largest clones capture roughly 2% of the sample.

The CDR3 spans 13 residues, from the cysteine through the phenylalanine. Here the CDR3 DNA is all that survives: 39 bases in frame from base 1. Trimming at the junction amounts to 3 bases on V and 2 bases on J, and the germline ends lie 7 bases apart. CDR1 is given as LNHDA and CDR2 as SQIVND, both from the germline V gene (reference sequence). The chain was built from TRBV19 and TRBJ1-1, with no confidently assigned D gene. Sequenced sample: PBMCs. The TCR comes from a woman in her thirties in good health and CMV-seronegative. The CDR3 loop reads CASSISRNTEAFF. The DNA sequence follows: TGTGCCAGTAGTATCTCGAGAAACACTGAAGCTTTCTTT.